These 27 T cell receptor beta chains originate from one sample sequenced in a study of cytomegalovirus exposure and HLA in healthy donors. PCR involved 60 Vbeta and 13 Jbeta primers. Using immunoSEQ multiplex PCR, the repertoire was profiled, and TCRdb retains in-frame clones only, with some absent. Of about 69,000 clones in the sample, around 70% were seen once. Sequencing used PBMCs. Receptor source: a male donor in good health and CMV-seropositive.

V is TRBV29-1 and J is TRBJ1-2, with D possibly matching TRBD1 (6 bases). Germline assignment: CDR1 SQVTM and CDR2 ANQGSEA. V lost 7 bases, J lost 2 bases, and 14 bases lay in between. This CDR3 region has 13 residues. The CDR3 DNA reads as TGCAGCGCCGAACAGGGATGGAACTATGGCTACACCTTC. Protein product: CSAEQGWNYGYTF. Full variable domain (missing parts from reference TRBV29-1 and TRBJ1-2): SAVISQKPSRDICQRGTSLTIQCQVDSQVTMMFWYRQQPGQSLTLIATANQGSEATYESGFVIDKFPISRPNLTFSTLTVSNMSPEDSSIYLCSAEQGWNYGYTFGSGTRLTVV.

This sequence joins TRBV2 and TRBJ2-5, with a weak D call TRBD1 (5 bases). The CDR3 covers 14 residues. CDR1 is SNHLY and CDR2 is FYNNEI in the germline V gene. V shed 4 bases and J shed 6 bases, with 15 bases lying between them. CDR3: CASSGGRIQKTQYF. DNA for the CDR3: TGTGCCAGCAGTGGGGGCCGTATACAGAAGACCCAGTACTTC.

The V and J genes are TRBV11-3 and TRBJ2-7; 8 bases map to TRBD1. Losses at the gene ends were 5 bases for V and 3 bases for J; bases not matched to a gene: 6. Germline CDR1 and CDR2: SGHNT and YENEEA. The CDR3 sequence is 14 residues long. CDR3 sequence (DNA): TGTGCCAGCAGCCCAACCGGGACAGGCTACGAGCAGTACTTC. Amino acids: CASSPTGTGYEQYF.

CDR3 protein: CSVVVEGAGSEQFF. CDR3 in DNA: TGCAGCGTTGTAGTAGAGGGGGCAGGAAGTGAGCAGTTCTTC. The chain carries TRBV29-1 and TRBJ2-1, with TRBD1 matching 7 bases. The germline V gene has CDR1 SQVTM and CDR2 ANQGSEA. The CDR3 is made up of 14 amino acids. The J segment lost 9 bases and the V segment lost 4 bases, leaving 12 bases of the junction unmatched.

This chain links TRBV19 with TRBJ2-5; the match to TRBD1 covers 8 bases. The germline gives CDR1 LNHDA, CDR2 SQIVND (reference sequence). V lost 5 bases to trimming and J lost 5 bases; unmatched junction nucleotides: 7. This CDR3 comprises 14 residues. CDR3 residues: CASSGQGAGETQYF. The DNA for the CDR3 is TGTGCCAGTAGTGGACAGGGCGCTGGGGAGACCCAGTACTTC.

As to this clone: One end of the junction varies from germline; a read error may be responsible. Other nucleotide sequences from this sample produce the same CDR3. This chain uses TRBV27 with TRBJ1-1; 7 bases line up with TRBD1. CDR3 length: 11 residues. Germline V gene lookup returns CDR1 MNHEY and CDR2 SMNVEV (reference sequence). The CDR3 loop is CASRGAKAAFF. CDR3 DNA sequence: TGCGCCAGCAGGGGGGCCAAGGCAGCTTTCTTT.

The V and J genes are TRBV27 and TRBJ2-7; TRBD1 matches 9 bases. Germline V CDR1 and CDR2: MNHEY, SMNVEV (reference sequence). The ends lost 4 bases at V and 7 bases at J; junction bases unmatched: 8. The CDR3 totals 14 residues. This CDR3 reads CASSYLTGGAEQYF. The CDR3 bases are TGTGCCAGCAGTTACCTGACAGGGGGTGCAGAGCAGTACTTC.

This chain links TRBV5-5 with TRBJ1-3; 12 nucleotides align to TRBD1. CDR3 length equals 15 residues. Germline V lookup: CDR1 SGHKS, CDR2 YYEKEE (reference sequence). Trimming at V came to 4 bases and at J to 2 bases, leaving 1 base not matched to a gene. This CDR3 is CASSRDRGPGNTIYF. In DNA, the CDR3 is TGTGCCAGCAGCCGGGACAGGGGGCCTGGAAACACCATATATTTT.

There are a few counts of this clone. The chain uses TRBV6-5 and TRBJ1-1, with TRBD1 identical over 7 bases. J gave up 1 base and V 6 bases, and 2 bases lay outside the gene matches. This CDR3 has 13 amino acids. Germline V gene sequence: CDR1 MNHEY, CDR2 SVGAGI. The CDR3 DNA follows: TGTGCCAGCAGGACAGGGACGAACACTGAAGCTTTCTTT. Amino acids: CASRTGTNTEAFF.

The CDR3 loop is CASNQDRGANYGYTF. The CDR3 DNA reads TGTGCCAGCAACCAAGACAGGGGTGCTAACTATGGCTACACCTTC. The chain uses TRBV6-1 and TRBJ1-2; 8 positions match TRBD1. From germline, CDR1 is MNHNS and CDR2 SASEGT. The CDR3 is made up of 15 amino acids. V shed 7 bases and J 0 bases; nucleotides not matched to a gene: 7.

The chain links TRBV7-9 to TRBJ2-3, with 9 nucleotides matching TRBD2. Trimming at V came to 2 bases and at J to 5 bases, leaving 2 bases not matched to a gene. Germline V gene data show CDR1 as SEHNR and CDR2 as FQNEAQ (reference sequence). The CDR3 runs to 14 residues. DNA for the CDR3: TGTGCCAGCAGCTTAAGCGGGGGGCTAGATACGCAGTATTTT. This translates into CASSLSGGLDTQYF. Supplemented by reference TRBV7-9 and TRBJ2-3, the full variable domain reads DTGVSQNPRHKITKRGQNVTFRCDPISEHNRLYWYRQTLGQGPEFLTYFQNEAQLEKSRLLSDRFSAERPKGSFSTLEIQRTEQGDSAMYLCASSLSGGLDTQYFGPGTRLTVL.

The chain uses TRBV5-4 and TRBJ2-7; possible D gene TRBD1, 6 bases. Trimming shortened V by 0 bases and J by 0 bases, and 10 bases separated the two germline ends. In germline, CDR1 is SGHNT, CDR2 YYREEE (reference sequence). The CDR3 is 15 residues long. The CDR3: CASSLGDRSSYEQYF. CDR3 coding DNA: TGTGCCAGCAGCTTGGGTGACAGGTCCTCCTACGAGCAGTACTTC. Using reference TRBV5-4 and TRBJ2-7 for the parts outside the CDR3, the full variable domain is ETGVTQSPTHLIKTRGQQVTLRCSSQSGHNTVSWYQQALGQGPQFIFQYYREEENGRGNFPPRFSGLQFPNYSSELNVNALELDDSALYLCASSLGDRSSYEQYFGPGTRLTVT.

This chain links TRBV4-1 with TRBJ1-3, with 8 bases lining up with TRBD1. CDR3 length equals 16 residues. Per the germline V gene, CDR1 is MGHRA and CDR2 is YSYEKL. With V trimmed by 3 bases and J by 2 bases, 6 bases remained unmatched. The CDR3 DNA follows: TGCGCCAGCAGCCAGCAGCAGGGGGCGGCTGGAAACACCATATATTTT. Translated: CASSQQQGAAGNTIYF.

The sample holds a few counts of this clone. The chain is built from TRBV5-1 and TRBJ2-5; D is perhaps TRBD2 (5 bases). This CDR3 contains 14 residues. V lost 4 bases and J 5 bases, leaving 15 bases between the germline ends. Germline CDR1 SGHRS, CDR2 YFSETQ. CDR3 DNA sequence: TGCGCCAGCAGCGTCCCGACGGGGTTGGAGACCCAGTACTTC. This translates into CASSVPTGLETQYF.

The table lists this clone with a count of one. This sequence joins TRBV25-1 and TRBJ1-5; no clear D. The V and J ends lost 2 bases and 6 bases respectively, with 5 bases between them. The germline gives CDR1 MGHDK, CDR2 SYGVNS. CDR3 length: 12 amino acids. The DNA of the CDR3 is TGTGCCAGCAGTGAAGGCGGTCAGCCCCAGCATTTT. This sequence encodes CASSEGGQPQHF.

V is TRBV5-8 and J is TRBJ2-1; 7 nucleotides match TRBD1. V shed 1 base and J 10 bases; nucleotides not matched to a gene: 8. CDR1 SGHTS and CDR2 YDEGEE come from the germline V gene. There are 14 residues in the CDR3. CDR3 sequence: CASSLSQGVGEQFF. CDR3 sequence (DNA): TGTGCCAGCAGCTTGAGTCAGGGGGTAGGGGAGCAGTTCTTC. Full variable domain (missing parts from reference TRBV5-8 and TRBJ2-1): EAGVTQSPTHLIKTRGQQATLRCSPISGHTSVYWYQQALGLGLQFLLWYDEGEERNRGNFPPRFSGRQFPNYSSELNVNALELEDSALYLCASSLSQGVGEQFFGPGTRLTVL.

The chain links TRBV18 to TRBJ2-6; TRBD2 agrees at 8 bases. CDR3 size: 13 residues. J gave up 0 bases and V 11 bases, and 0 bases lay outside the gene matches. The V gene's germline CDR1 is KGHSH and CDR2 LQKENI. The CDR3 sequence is CAAGGSGANVLTF. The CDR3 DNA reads TGTGCCGCGGGGGGCTCTGGGGCCAACGTCCTGACTTTC.

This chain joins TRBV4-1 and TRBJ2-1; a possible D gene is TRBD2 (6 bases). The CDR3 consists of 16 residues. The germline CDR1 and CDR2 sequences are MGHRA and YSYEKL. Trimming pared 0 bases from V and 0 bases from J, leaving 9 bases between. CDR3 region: CASSQDLARSYNEQFF. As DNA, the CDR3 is TGCGCCAGCAGCCAAGATCTAGCGCGCTCCTACAATGAGCAGTTCTTC.

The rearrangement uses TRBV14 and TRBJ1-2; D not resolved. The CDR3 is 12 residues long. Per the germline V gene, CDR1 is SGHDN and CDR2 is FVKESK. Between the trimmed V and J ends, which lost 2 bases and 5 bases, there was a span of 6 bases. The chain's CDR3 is CASSQSGYGYTF. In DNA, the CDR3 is TGTGCCAGCAGCCAATCGGGGTATGGCTACACCTTC. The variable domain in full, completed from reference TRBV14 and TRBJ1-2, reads EAGVTQFPSHSVIEKGQTVTLRCDPISGHDNLYWYRRVMGKEIKFLLHFVKESKQDESGMPNNRFLAERTGGTYSTLKVQPAELEDSGVYFCASSQSGYGYTFGSGTRLTVV.

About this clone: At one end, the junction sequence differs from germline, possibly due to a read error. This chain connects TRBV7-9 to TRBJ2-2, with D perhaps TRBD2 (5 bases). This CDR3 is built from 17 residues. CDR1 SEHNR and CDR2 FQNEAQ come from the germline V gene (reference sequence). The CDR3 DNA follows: TGTTCCAGCAGCTTAGCGCCGAGAGGAACGAACACCGGGGAGCTGTTTTTT. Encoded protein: CSSSLAPRGTNTGELFF.

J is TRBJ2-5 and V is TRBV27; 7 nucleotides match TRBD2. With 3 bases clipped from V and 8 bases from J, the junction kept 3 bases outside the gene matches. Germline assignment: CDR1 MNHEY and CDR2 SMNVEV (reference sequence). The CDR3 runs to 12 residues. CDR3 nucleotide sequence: TGTGCCAGCAGTTTCCCGGGAGGAACCCAGTACTTC. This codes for CASSFPGGTQYF.

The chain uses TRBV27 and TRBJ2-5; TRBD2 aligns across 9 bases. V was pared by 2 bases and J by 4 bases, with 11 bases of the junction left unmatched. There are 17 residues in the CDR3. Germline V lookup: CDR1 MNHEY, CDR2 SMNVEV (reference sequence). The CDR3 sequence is CASSLRGGAPGRETQYF. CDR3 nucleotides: TGTGCCAGCAGTTTACGCGGGGGGGCCCCAGGTAGAGAGACCCAGTACTTC.

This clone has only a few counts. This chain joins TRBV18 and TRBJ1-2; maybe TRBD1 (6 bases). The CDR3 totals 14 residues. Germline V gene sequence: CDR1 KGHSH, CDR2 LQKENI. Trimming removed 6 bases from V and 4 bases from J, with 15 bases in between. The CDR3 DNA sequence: TGTGCCAGCTCGCCTGGACAGATTGGCTATGGCTACACCTTC. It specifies CASSPGQIGYGYTF.

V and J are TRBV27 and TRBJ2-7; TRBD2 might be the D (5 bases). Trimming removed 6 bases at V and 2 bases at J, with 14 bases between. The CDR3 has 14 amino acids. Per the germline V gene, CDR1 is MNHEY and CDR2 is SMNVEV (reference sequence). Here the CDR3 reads CASSTGGGTYEQYF. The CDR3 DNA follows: TGTGCCAGCAGCACCGGAGGTGGTACCTACGAGCAGTACTTC.

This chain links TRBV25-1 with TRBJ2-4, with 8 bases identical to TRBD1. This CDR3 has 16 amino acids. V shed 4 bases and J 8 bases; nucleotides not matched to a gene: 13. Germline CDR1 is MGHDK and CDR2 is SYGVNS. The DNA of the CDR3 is TGTGCCAGCAGTGGCCAAACGACAGGGGCGGTTGACATTCAGTACTTC. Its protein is CASSGQTTGAVDIQYF.

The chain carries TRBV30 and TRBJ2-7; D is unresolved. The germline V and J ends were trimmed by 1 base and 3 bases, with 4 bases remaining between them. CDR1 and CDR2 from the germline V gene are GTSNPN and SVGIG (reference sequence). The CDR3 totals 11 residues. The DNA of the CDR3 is TGTGCCTGGAGTGGCAGCTACGAGCAGTACTTC. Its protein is CAWSGSYEQYF.

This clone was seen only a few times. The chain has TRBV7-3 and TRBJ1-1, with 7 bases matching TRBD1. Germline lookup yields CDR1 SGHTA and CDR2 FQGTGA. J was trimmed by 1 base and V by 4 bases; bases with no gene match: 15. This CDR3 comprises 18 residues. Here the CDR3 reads CASSSLGPGGFGNTEAFF. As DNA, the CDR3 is TGTGCCAGCAGCTCCTTGGGGCCAGGGGGATTTGGGAACACTGAAGCTTTCTTT.